The table lists the clone carrying this TCR beta chain with a count of one. This specimen comes from a study of T cell changes during pregnancy in multiple sclerosis. Clones were sequenced by immunoSEQ multiplex PCR, and TCRdb holds only the in-frame ones, with some missing. The sample shows some 70,000 clones, roughly nine tenths of them seen only once. The CDR3 is 15 amino acids. With 4 bases clipped from V and 7 bases from J, the junction kept 8 bases outside the gene matches. Germline V gene sequence: CDR1 LGHNA, CDR2 YNFKEQ. The material sequenced was CD4+ T cells from peripheral blood mononuclear cells, taken in the third trimester of pregnancy. V usage is TRBV4-2 and J usage is TRBJ1-2; 11 bases align to TRBD1. This sequence originates from a female donor in good health, enrolled as a control in a pregnancy study. CDR3 DNA: TGTGCCAGCAGCCTTCAGGACAGGGGGCGAAGTGGCTACACCTTC. This codes for CASSLQDRGRSGYTF.